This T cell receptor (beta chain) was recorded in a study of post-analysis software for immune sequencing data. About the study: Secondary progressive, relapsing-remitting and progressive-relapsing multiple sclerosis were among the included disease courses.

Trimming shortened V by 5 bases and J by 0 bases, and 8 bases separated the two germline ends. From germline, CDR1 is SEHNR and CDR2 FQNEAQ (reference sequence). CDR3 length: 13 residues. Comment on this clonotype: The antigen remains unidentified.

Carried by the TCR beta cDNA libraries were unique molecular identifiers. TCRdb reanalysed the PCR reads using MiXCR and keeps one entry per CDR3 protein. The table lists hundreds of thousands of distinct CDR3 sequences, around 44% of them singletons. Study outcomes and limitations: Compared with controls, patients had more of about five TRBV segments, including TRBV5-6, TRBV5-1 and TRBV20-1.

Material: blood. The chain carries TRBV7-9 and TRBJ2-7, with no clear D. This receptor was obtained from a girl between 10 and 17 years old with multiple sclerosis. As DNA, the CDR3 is TGTGCCAGCAGCCAGAGAAGCTCCTACGAGCAGTACTTC. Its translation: CASSQRSSYEQYF.